The source of this T cell receptor (beta chain) is a study of blood T cells in healthy people across ages (dated by TCRdb to between 2015 and 2017). The study in broad terms: In model experiments, template switching captured roughly one uniquely barcoded TCR beta cDNA molecule for every two T cells. The study measured age-related changes in TCR beta repertoire diversity using deep sequencing normalized with unique cDNA molecular identifiers. The donors were divided into four age groups: young (average approximately 15 years), middle-aged (approximately 41), aged (roughly 60) and long-lived (82). To avoid experimental bias, donors of different ages were spread randomly across the sequencing lanes. For two donors (one aged 18 to 29 and one aged 80 or older), the study analyzed two additional independent replicas of 1 million unique cDNA reads from the same blood draw.

Study-level results and caveats: Observed TCR beta diversity per million T cells fell roughly linearly with age, and a significant reduction was already apparent by age roughly 40. Conclusive comparison of naive and antigen-experienced compartments was prevented by the profiling of bulk unsorted PBMCs. Because donor CMV infection status was unknown, age-related changes in expanded clonotypes were potentially confounded. Total diversity estimates from one million sequenced T cells were considered lower bounds and underestimates. The long-lived group showed more naive CD4+ T cells, fewer expanded clones and increased TCR diversity than the aged group, suggesting age selection. There was a strong correlation between observed TCR beta diversity and the percentage of naive T cells measured by flow cytometry.

In this sample, this clonotype turned up a few times. It lacks a known antigen. No base-level quality is on record; no much larger clone is a single base apart. Receptor libraries were prepared by 5' RACE. TCRdb names Illumina HiSeq 2500 as the instrument used. A second PCR of about 6 to 11 cycles was performed with a sample-barcoded 5' primer and a J-beta primer mix. Each TCR beta cDNA molecule received a unique molecular identifier from a template-switch 5' adaptor carrying 12 random nucleotides. Each sample yielded at least 3 million CDR3-containing paired-end reads. All of the RNA was converted into first-strand cDNA using the Mint cDNA synthesis kit, with a TRBC-specific oligonucleotide serving as the primer. After uracil-DNA glycosylase treatment, a first 18-cycle PCR used universal primers M1SS and BC2_uni_R on all cDNA. The authors' analysis ran thus. Each sample was normalized by randomly selecting 1 million high-quality reads, each carrying a distinct molecular identifier. Instead of being binned into consensus sequences, reads that shared molecular identifiers were thrown out. MiTCR, set to a Q25 quality threshold and the strictest error-elimination algorithm, was used for CDR3 identification, clonotype clustering and error correction. A nonparametric unseen species model with Euler transformation was used to estimate lower-bound total TCR beta diversity. The raw public reads went through TCRdb reprocessing: fastp at Q25, MiXCR clone calling, in-frame beta chains kept. Records with the same CDR3 protein are collapsed into one entry carrying the most frequent genes and DNA. In this record, the V and J calls reflect TCRdb's handling and not the investigators' own analysis. The sample contains some 640,000 distinct CDR3 sequences, about 30% of them found a single time. Together, the top ten hold 15% to 18% of the sample.

The roughly 42 donors, aged roughly 6 to 100 years, were systemically healthy Caucasian individuals from Russia. About 10 milliliters of peripheral blood were drawn from each donor into EDTA-treated Vacutainer tubes. Ficoll-Paque density-gradient centrifugation was used to isolate PBMCs, with at least 6.5 million per sample. Trizol reagent was used to extract total RNA from PBMCs, with at least 6 micrograms per sample. For every donor, flow cytometry on a PBMC aliquot measured the percentage of naive CD45RAhigh/CD27high T cells. The source of this sequence is a woman of 80 years or more in good health. The sequencing input was blood.

The CDR3 corresponds to CASRPLGGNTGELFF. The DNA sequence follows: TGTGCCAGCAGACCCTTGGGAGGGAACACCGGGGAGCTGTTTTTT. The V and J genes are TRBV27 and TRBJ2-2; TRBD2 might be the D gene, on 6 matching bases. From a lookup of the germline V gene (reference sequence), CDR1 and CDR2 are MNHEY and SMNVEV. The CDR3 sequence holds 15 residues, the cysteine and phenylalanine included. Only CDR3 DNA is held: 45 bases, read in frame from base 1. V is pared back by 6 bases and J by 1 base, with 12 bases lying between the germline termini.